This is a list of T cell receptor beta chains from one sample in a study of blood T cells in healthy people across ages. TCRdb re-analysed the 5' RACE reads in MiXCR, keeping a single row per CDR3 protein. The table includes about 640,000 distinct CDR3 sequences, around three fifths detected once. Specimen: blood. The receptors here all came from a man aged 55-75 years in good health. Both conserved end residues are trimmed from each CDR3. The order of the fields is J gene, V gene, CDR3 protein.

TRBJ2-3,TRBV20-1,SAPLGRSLGTDTQY
TRBJ2-1,TRBV5-6,ASSLTGTGREQF
TRBJ1-1,TRBV2,ASTPGPGLNTEAF
TRBJ2-5,TRBV20-1,SANPGRAIPQETQY
TRBJ2-4,TRBV28,ASSRGEGAKNIQY
TRBJ1-5,TRBV6-1,ASSEGQDGFWPQH
TRBJ1-5,TRBV7-2,ASSSGTLDQPQH
TRBJ2-1,TRBV20-1,SARDLVARFNEQF
TRBJ1-1,TRBV18,ASSPLGHHTEAF
TRBJ2-5,TRBV7-7,ASSPGDRGTETQY